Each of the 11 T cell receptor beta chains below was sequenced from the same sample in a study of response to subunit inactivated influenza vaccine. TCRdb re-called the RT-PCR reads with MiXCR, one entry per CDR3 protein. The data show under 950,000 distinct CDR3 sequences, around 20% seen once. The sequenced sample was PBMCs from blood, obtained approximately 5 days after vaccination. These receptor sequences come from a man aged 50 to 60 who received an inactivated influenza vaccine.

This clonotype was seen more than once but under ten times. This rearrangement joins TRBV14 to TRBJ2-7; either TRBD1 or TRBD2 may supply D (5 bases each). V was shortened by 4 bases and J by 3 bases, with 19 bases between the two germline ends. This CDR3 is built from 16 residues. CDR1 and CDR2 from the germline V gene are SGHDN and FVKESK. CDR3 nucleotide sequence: TGTGCCAGCAGCCTCGTGGGGCAAGCGGACGTCTACGAGCAGTACTTC. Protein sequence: CASSLVGQADVYEQYF.

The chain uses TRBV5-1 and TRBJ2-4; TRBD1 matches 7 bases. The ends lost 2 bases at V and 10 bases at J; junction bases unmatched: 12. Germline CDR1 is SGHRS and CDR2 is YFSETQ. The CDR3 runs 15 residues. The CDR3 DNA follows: TGCGCCAGCAGCTTACGACAGGGCCCTGCGGGTATTCAGTACTTC. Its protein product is CASSLRQGPAGIQYF.

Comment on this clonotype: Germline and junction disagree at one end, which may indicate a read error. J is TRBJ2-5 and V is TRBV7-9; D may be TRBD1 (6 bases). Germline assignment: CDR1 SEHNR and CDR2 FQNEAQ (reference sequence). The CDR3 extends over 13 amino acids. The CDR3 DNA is TGTGCCAGCGGCTTATGGGGGCGAGAGACCCAGTACTTC. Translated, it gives CASGLWGRETQYF. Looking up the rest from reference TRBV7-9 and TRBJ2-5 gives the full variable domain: DTGVSQNPRHKITKRGQNVTFRCDPISEHNRLYWYRQTLGQGPEFLTYFQNEAQLEKSRLLSDRFSAERPKGSFSTLEIQRTEQGDSAMYLCASGLWGRETQYFGPGTRLLVL.

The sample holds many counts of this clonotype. In DNA, the CDR3 is TGTGCCAGCAGCTCGCCGTGGGACCGACTCACCTACGAGCAGTACTTC. Protein sequence: CASSSPWDRLTYEQYF. The V gene is TRBV11-2, the J gene TRBJ2-7, with D perhaps TRBD1 or TRBD2 (5 bases each). CDR1 is SGHAT, CDR2 FQNNGV, per germline. Deletions cut 4 bases from V and 2 bases from J, with 18 bases between. The CDR3 is made up of 16 amino acids.

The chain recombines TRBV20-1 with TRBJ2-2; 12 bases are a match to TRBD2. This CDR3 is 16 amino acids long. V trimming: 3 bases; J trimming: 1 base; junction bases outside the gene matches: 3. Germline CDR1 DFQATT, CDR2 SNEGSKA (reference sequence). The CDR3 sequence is CSARGGLAGNTGELFF. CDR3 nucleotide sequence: TGCAGTGCTAGGGGGGGACTAGCGGGGAACACCGGGGAGCTGTTTTTT.

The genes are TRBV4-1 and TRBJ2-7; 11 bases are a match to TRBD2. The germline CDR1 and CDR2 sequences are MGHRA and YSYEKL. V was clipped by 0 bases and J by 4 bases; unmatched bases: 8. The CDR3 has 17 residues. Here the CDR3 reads CASSQDDLAGGQYEQYF. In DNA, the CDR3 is TGCGCCAGCAGCCAAGATGACCTAGCGGGGGGCCAATACGAGCAGTACTTC.

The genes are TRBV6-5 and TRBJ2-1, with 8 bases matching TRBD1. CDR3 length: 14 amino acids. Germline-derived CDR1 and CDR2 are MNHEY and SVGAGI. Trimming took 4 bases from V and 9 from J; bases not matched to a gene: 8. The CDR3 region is CASSSWTGLSEQFF. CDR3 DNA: TGTGCCAGCAGTTCCTGGACAGGGCTAAGTGAGCAGTTCTTC.

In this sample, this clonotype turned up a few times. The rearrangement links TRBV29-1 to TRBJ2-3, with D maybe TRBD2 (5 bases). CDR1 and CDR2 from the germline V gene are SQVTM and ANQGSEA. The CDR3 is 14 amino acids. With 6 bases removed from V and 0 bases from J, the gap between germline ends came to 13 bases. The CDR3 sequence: CSVRTAPSTDTQYF. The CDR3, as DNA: TGCAGCGTCAGGACTGCACCTAGCACAGATACGCAGTATTTT.

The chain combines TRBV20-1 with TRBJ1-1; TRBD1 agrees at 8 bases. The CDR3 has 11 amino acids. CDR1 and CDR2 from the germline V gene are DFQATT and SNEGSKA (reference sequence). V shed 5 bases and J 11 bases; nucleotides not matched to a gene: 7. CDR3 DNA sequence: TGCAGTGCTCCCAGCCGGGACAGGGCTTTCTTT. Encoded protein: CSAPSRDRAFF.

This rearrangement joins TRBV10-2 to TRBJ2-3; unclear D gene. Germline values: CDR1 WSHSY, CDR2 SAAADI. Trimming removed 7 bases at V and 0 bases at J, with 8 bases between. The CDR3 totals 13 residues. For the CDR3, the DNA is TGCGCCAGCATGAAATCGAGCACAGATACGCAGTATTTT. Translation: CASMKSSTDTQYF.

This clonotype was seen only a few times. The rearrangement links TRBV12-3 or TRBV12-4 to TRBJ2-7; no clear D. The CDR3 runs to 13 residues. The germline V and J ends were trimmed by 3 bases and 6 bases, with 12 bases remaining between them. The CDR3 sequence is CASSLVIGFEQYF. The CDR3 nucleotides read TGTGCCAGCAGTTTGGTAATTGGGTTCGAGCAGTACTTC.